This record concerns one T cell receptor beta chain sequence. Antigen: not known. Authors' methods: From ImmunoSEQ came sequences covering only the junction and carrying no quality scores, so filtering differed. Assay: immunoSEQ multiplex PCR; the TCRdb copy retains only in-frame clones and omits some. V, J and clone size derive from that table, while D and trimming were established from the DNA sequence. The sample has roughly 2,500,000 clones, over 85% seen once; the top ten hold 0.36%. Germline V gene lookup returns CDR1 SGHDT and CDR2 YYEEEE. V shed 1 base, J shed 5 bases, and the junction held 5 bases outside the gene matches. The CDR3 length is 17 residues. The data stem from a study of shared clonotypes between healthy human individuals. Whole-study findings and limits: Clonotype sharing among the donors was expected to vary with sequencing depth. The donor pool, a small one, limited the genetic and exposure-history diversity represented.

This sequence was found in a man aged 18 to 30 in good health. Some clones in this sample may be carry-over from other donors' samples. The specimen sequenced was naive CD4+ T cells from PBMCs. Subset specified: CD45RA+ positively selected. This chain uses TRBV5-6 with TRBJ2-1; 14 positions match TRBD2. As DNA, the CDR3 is TGTGCCAGCAGCTTGCCTCGACTAGCGGGAGGGAACAATGAGCAGTTCTTC. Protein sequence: CASSLPRLAGGNNEQFF. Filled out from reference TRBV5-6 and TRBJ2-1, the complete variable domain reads DAGVTQSPTHLIKTRGQQVTLRCSPKSGHDTVSWYQQALGQGPQFIFQYYEEEERQRGNFPDRFSGHQFPNYSSELNVNALLLGDSALYLCASSLPRLAGGNNEQFFGPGTRLTVL.